Listed below are T cell receptor beta chains from one sample, sequenced in a study of shared clonotypes between healthy human individuals. The protocol was immunoSEQ multiplex PCR, while the TCRdb copy is restricted to in-frame clones and leaves out a portion. The sample contains 2.5 million or so clones, 90% to 95% of which appear only once. The sequenced sample consisted of naive CD4+ T cells sorted from blood. These receptors were obtained from a man aged 18 to 29 in good health. The CDR3 runs from the conserved cysteine through the conserved F or W. Each record gives: J gene, clone size, V gene, D gene, CDR3 DNA, CDR3 protein. A D gene is named only where the DNA matches it firmly. Size is stated for part of the rows, as once, few or many counts, or as a class when the clone is expanded.

j_call: TRBJ2-3; clone_size: NA; v_call: TRBV6-6; d_call: TRBD2; cdr3_nt: TGTGCCAGCAGTCCTCGGGCTAGCGGGATTACAGATACGCAGTATTTT; cdr3_aa: CASSPRASGITDTQYF
j_call: TRBJ1-4; clone_size: NA; v_call: TRBV2; d_call: NA; cdr3_nt: TGTGCCAGCACCCTAGGGGGGGCAGGTAATGAAAAACTGTTTTTT; cdr3_aa: CASTLGGAGNEKLFF
j_call: TRBJ2-1; clone_size: NA; v_call: TRBV11-2; d_call: TRBD1; cdr3_nt: TGTGCCAGCAGCCGAGGACAGGGGTCGTACAATGAGCAGTTCTTC; cdr3_aa: CASSRGQGSYNEQFF
j_call: TRBJ1-5; clone_size: once; v_call: TRBV6-1; d_call: NA; cdr3_nt: TGTGCCAGTATACGGGAGGGTAGGGACAATCAGCCCCAGCATTTT; cdr3_aa: CASIREGRDNQPQHF
j_call: TRBJ2-7; clone_size: NA; v_call: TRBV10-1; d_call: NA; cdr3_nt: TGCGCCAGCAGTGAAGCAGGTACAGCCTACGAGCAGTACTTC; cdr3_aa: CASSEAGTAYEQYF
j_call: TRBJ1-3; clone_size: NA; v_call: TRBV6-6; d_call: TRBD1; cdr3_nt: TGTGCCAGCAGTCCGACAGGGACCGGAAACACCATATATTTT; cdr3_aa: CASSPTGTGNTIYF
j_call: TRBJ1-6; clone_size: NA; v_call: TRBV25-1; d_call: TRBD1; cdr3_nt: TGTGCCAGCAGACTAATGGGACAGGGAGGGGATTCACCCCTCCACTTT; cdr3_aa: CASRLMGQGGDSPLHF
j_call: TRBJ1-2; clone_size: NA; v_call: TRBV10-3; d_call: TRBD1; cdr3_nt: TGTGCCATCAGTGACGGGGACAGGGTTGGTGGCTACACCTTC; cdr3_aa: CAISDGDRVGGYTF
j_call: TRBJ2-2; clone_size: NA; v_call: TRBV12-5; d_call: NA; cdr3_nt: TGTGCTAGTGAGAACACCGGGGAGCTGTTTTTT; cdr3_aa: CASENTGELFF
j_call: TRBJ2-7; clone_size: NA; v_call: TRBV2; d_call: TRBD1; cdr3_nt: TGTGCCAGCAGTGCCGGGACAGGGTTCTACGAGCAGTACTTC; cdr3_aa: CASSAGTGFYEQYF
j_call: TRBJ2-4; clone_size: NA; v_call: TRBV18; d_call: NA; cdr3_nt: TGTGCCAGCTCACCACCGCTACAGTCTACAAACATTCAGTACTTC; cdr3_aa: CASSPPLQSTNIQYF
j_call: TRBJ2-6; clone_size: NA; v_call: TRBV10-3; d_call: NA; cdr3_nt: TGTGCCATCAGTGAAGAACCCGGGGCCAACGTCCTGACTTTC; cdr3_aa: CAISEEPGANVLTF
j_call: TRBJ2-2; clone_size: NA; v_call: TRBV30; d_call: TRBD2; cdr3_nt: TGTGCCTGGAGAGGACTAGCGGGGAGGGGCGGGGAGCTGTTTTTT; cdr3_aa: CAWRGLAGRGGELFF
j_call: TRBJ2-5; clone_size: NA; v_call: TRBV15; d_call: NA; cdr3_nt: TGTGCCACCAGCAGGCTCGGCGAGACCCAGTACTTC; cdr3_aa: CATSRLGETQYF
j_call: TRBJ1-1; clone_size: NA; v_call: TRBV19; d_call: NA; cdr3_nt: TGTGCCAGTAGTATGGACCATTCTGGACGAGGCGCTTTCTTT; cdr3_aa: CASSMDHSGRGAFF
j_call: TRBJ2-3; clone_size: NA; v_call: TRBV6-1; d_call: NA; cdr3_nt: TGTGCCAGCAGTGAACCAGGGGGGAGCACAGATACGCAGTATTTT; cdr3_aa: CASSEPGGSTDTQYF
j_call: TRBJ2-2; clone_size: NA; v_call: TRBV7-2; d_call: NA; cdr3_nt: TGTGCCAGCAGCTACACGACGGTGAACACCGGGGAGCTGTTTTTT; cdr3_aa: CASSYTTVNTGELFF
j_call: TRBJ1-2; clone_size: NA; v_call: TRBV29-1; d_call: TRBD1; cdr3_nt: TGCAGCGTTGAGGACAGGGGAACTGGCTACACCTTC; cdr3_aa: CSVEDRGTGYTF
j_call: TRBJ2-4; clone_size: NA; v_call: TRBV15; d_call: NA; cdr3_nt: TGTGCCACCAGCAGGGGGTCAAGGGAGGCCAAAAACATTCAGTACTTC; cdr3_aa: CATSRGSREAKNIQYF
j_call: TRBJ1-2; clone_size: NA; v_call: TRBV4-1; d_call: NA; cdr3_nt: TGCGCCAGCAGCCATCAGACAGTTTCTAACTATGGCTACACCTTC; cdr3_aa: CASSHQTVSNYGYTF
j_call: TRBJ2-1; clone_size: once; v_call: TRBV29-1; d_call: NA; cdr3_nt: TGCAGCGTCGTTGGACGGAGAAACAATGAGCAGTTCTTC; cdr3_aa: CSVVGRRNNEQFF
j_call: TRBJ1-4; clone_size: NA; v_call: TRBV28; d_call: NA; cdr3_nt: TGTGCCAGCAGTTTAGACTCCGGGACACCAAATGAAAAACTGTTTTTT; cdr3_aa: CASSLDSGTPNEKLFF
j_call: TRBJ1-3; clone_size: NA; v_call: TRBV5-8; d_call: TRBD1; cdr3_nt: TGTGCCAGCAGATTAGGGACAGGAACAAGAAACACCATATATTTT; cdr3_aa: CASRLGTGTRNTIYF
j_call: TRBJ2-1; clone_size: NA; v_call: TRBV19; d_call: TRBD1; cdr3_nt: TGTGCCAGTACCCCCACCGGACAGGGGATTAATGAGCAGTTCTTC; cdr3_aa: CASTPTGQGINEQFF
j_call: TRBJ2-1; clone_size: NA; v_call: TRBV27; d_call: NA; cdr3_nt: TGTGCCAGCAGCCCCGGGCTCGCGAGCTCCTACAATGAGCAGTTCTTC; cdr3_aa: CASSPGLASSYNEQFF
j_call: TRBJ2-5; clone_size: NA; v_call: TRBV5-4; d_call: TRBD2; cdr3_nt: TGTGCCAGCAGCAGAACTAGCGGGAGGGGAGAGACCCAGTACTTC; cdr3_aa: CASSRTSGRGETQYF
j_call: TRBJ1-1; clone_size: NA; v_call: TRBV7-8; d_call: NA; cdr3_nt: TGTGCCAGCACCCCTTTCCTCAGGCAGGATGAAGCTTTCTTT; cdr3_aa: CASTPFLRQDEAFF
j_call: TRBJ2-5; clone_size: NA; v_call: TRBV4-1; d_call: NA; cdr3_nt: TGCGCCAGCAGCCAAGGTACTCTGTCAGGGATCCAAGAGACCCAGTACTTC; cdr3_aa: CASSQGTLSGIQETQYF
j_call: TRBJ2-1; clone_size: once; v_call: TRBV19; d_call: NA; cdr3_nt: TGTGCCAGTAGTGCCGTTGGGGCGTTATCCTACAATGAGCAGTTCTTC; cdr3_aa: CASSAVGALSYNEQFF
j_call: TRBJ2-1; clone_size: NA; v_call: TRBV10-2; d_call: NA; cdr3_nt: TGCGCCAGCAGTGACTCCGACAGCTCCTACAATGAGCAGTTCTTC; cdr3_aa: CASSDSDSSYNEQFF
j_call: TRBJ2-3; clone_size: NA; v_call: TRBV18; d_call: TRBD1; cdr3_nt: TGTGCCAGCTCACCACCAGGGGGCGCGGATACGCAGTATTTT; cdr3_aa: CASSPPGGADTQYF
j_call: TRBJ1-2; clone_size: NA; v_call: TRBV29-1; d_call: NA; cdr3_nt: TGCAGCGTTGAAAGGTCCGGGCCTTATGGCTACACCTTC; cdr3_aa: CSVERSGPYGYTF
j_call: TRBJ2-5; clone_size: NA; v_call: TRBV10-3; d_call: NA; cdr3_nt: TGTGCCATCAGTGAGTCGCGGGGGCGGGAGACCCAGTACTTC; cdr3_aa: CAISESRGRETQYF
j_call: TRBJ1-1; clone_size: NA; v_call: TRBV30; d_call: NA; cdr3_nt: TGTGCCTGGAGAGAGGGGGAAACTGAAGCTTTCTTT; cdr3_aa: CAWREGETEAFF
j_call: TRBJ2-3; clone_size: NA; v_call: TRBV7-2; d_call: NA; cdr3_nt: TGTGCCAGCAGCACCCGGGTTTTGAGCACAGATACGCAGTATTTT; cdr3_aa: CASSTRVLSTDTQYF
j_call: TRBJ2-5; clone_size: NA; v_call: TRBV5-4; d_call: TRBD2; cdr3_nt: TGTGCCAGCAGCTTGGCGAAGCGGGGGGGAGAGACCCAGTACTTC; cdr3_aa: CASSLAKRGGETQYF
j_call: TRBJ2-1; clone_size: NA; v_call: TRBV10-1; d_call: TRBD2; cdr3_nt: TGCGCCAGCAGTCCTGCGGGAGGGTTTGGAAATGAGCAGTTCTTC; cdr3_aa: CASSPAGGFGNEQFF
j_call: TRBJ1-5; clone_size: once; v_call: TRBV6-5; d_call: NA; cdr3_nt: TGTGCCAGCAGCAGTTACATGGATCAGCCCCAGCATTTT; cdr3_aa: CASSSYMDQPQHF
j_call: TRBJ2-7; clone_size: NA; v_call: TRBV7-2; d_call: NA; cdr3_nt: TGTGCCAGCAGCCCTCTGGGGCTAGCCATCGACGAGCAGTACTTC; cdr3_aa: CASSPLGLAIDEQYF
j_call: TRBJ1-2; clone_size: NA; v_call: TRBV4-3; d_call: TRBD1; cdr3_nt: TGCGCCAGCAGCCTCGGACAGGTAAGTCCCTATGGCTACACCTTC; cdr3_aa: CASSLGQVSPYGYTF
j_call: TRBJ1-2; clone_size: NA; v_call: TRBV2; d_call: NA; cdr3_nt: TGTGCCAGCACAGGGAGGGTCGCTAACTATGGCTACACCTTC; cdr3_aa: CASTGRVANYGYTF
j_call: TRBJ2-1; clone_size: NA; v_call: TRBV5-6; d_call: TRBD1; cdr3_nt: TGTGCCAGCAGCTTGGACGCCGGGACAGCGTACAATGAGCAGTTCTTC; cdr3_aa: CASSLDAGTAYNEQFF
j_call: TRBJ2-1; clone_size: NA; v_call: TRBV2; d_call: NA; cdr3_nt: TGTGCCAGCTTGAGCAATAGCGGAAACTCCTACAATGAGCAGTTCTTC; cdr3_aa: CASLSNSGNSYNEQFF
j_call: TRBJ2-1; clone_size: NA; v_call: TRBV10-3; d_call: TRBD2; cdr3_nt: TGTGCCACCGGAACGGGAGGGCCGGATGAGCAGTTCTTC; cdr3_aa: CATGTGGPDEQFF
j_call: TRBJ2-5; clone_size: NA; v_call: TRBV7-3; d_call: TRBD2; cdr3_nt: TGTGCCAGCAGGCGCTCTAGCGGGGGGGCCGGAGAGACCCAGTACTTC; cdr3_aa: CASRRSSGGAGETQYF
j_call: TRBJ2-3; clone_size: NA; v_call: TRBV7-2; d_call: TRBD2; cdr3_nt: TGTGCCAGCAGCTTAAGCGGGAGGGACACAGATACGCAGTATTTT; cdr3_aa: CASSLSGRDTDTQYF
j_call: TRBJ1-2; clone_size: NA; v_call: TRBV5-3; d_call: NA; cdr3_nt: TGTGCCAGAAGCTCGACTCCCGGGACGCCGCATGGCTACACCTTC; cdr3_aa: CARSSTPGTPHGYTF
j_call: TRBJ2-1; clone_size: NA; v_call: TRBV16; d_call: NA; cdr3_nt: TGTGCCAGCAGCCAATCGATATATGCCTCAACCCCCAATGAGCAGTTCTTC; cdr3_aa: CASSQSIYASTPNEQFF
j_call: TRBJ2-7; clone_size: NA; v_call: TRBV4-3; d_call: NA; cdr3_nt: TGCGCCAGCAGCCAAGGGCCTACTAAGGCCTACGAGCAGTACTTC; cdr3_aa: CASSQGPTKAYEQYF
j_call: TRBJ2-3; clone_size: NA; v_call: TRBV7-2; d_call: TRBD1; cdr3_nt: TGTGCCAGCAGCTTAGTGGGACAGGTTAACACAGATACGCAGTATTTT; cdr3_aa: CASSLVGQVNTDTQYF
j_call: TRBJ1-2; clone_size: NA; v_call: TRBV7-2; d_call: NA; cdr3_nt: TGTGCCAGCAGCTTAGCGGCAGGGGACGGCTACACCTTC; cdr3_aa: CASSLAAGDGYTF
j_call: TRBJ2-7; clone_size: NA; v_call: TRBV18; d_call: TRBD1; cdr3_nt: TGTGCCAGCTCAGAGATTGGACAGGGGGGACCATACGAGCAGTACTTC; cdr3_aa: CASSEIGQGGPYEQYF
j_call: TRBJ2-7; clone_size: NA; v_call: TRBV5-1; d_call: NA; cdr3_nt: TGCGCCAGCAGCTTGGTGGGATCCTACGAGCAGTACTTC; cdr3_aa: CASSLVGSYEQYF
j_call: TRBJ2-2; clone_size: once; v_call: TRBV4-2; d_call: NA; cdr3_nt: TGTGCCAGCAGCCTGAATTACATTGTCACCGGGGAGCTGTTTTTT; cdr3_aa: CASSLNYIVTGELFF
j_call: TRBJ1-3; clone_size: once; v_call: TRBV5-1; d_call: NA; cdr3_nt: TGCGCCAGCAGCCCCGATCCGGGGGCCTCTGGAAACACCATATATTTT; cdr3_aa: CASSPDPGASGNTIYF
j_call: TRBJ2-2; clone_size: NA; v_call: TRBV7-6; d_call: TRBD1; cdr3_nt: TGTGCCAGCAGCGTCACAGGGGGCGTGAGCACCGGGGAGCTGTTTTTT; cdr3_aa: CASSVTGGVSTGELFF
j_call: TRBJ1-5; clone_size: NA; v_call: TRBV28; d_call: TRBD1; cdr3_nt: TGTGCCAGCAGCTCGGGCACAGGGGGCGGGCAGCCCCAGCATTTT; cdr3_aa: CASSSGTGGGQPQHF
j_call: TRBJ2-3; clone_size: once; v_call: TRBV25-1; d_call: NA; cdr3_nt: TGTGCCAGCAGTGAATCTCCGGGTAGGGATACGCAGTATTTT; cdr3_aa: CASSESPGRDTQYF
j_call: TRBJ2-7; clone_size: NA; v_call: TRBV10-1; d_call: NA; cdr3_nt: TGCGCCAGCAGTGAATCTTCAGGGGTAGGCTACGAGCAGTACTTC; cdr3_aa: CASSESSGVGYEQYF